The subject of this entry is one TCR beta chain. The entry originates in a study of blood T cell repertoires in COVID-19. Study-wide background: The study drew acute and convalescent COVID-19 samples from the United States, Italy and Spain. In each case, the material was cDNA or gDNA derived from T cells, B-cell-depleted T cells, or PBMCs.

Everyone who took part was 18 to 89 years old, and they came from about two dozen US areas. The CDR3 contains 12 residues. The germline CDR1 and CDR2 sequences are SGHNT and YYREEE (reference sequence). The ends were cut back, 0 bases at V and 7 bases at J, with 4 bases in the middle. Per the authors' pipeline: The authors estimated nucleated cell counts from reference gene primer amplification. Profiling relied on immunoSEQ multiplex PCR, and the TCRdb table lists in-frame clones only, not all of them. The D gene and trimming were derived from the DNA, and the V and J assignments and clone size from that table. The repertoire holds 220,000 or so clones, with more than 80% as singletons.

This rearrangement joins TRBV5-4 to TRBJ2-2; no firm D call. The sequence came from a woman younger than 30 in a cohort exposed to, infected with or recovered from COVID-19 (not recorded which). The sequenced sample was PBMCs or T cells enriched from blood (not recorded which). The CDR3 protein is CASSLVVGELFF. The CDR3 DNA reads TGTGCCAGCAGCTTGGTCGTCGGGGAGCTGTTTTTT.